The clone carrying this T cell receptor beta chain has a handful of counts. The data are from a study of CD8+ T cells in alopecia areata. Trimming at V came to 8 bases and at J to 3 bases, leaving 6 bases not matched to a gene. Germline V gene lookup returns CDR1 SQVTM and CDR2 ANQGSEA. The length of the CDR3 is 12 residues. Sequencing relied on a cDNA template that was reverse transcribed from extracted RNA. Method: immunoSEQ multiplex PCR; TCRdb's copy keeps in-frame clones and lacks some. The sample holds about 150,000 clones, around 55% seen once. This specimen was CD8+ T cells sorted from blood, taken at week 0. This TCR was recovered from a human donor with alopecia areata. The J gene is TRBJ1-2, the V gene TRBV29-1; 7 bases are a match to TRBD1. For the CDR3, the DNA is TGCAGCTCACCAGGGGGGGACTATGGCTACACCTTC. It encodes CSSPGGDYGYTF. Drawing the rest from reference TRBV29-1 and TRBJ1-2, the complete variable domain is SAVISQKPSRDICQRGTSLTIQCQVDSQVTMMFWYRQQPGQSLTLIATANQGSEATYESGFVIDKFPISRPNLTFSTLTVSNMSPEDSSIYLCSSPGGDYGYTFGSGTRLTVV.